The clone carrying this TCR beta chain was seen once. Its target is not known. The data derive from a study of cytomegalovirus exposure and HLA in healthy donors. Findings and limits, study-wide: With DRB1 most and HLA-C fewest, TCR association rates differed between HLA loci in a later analysis. It is likely that the observed cluster of highly shared sequence variants was a sequencing artifact. For cytomegalovirus status, the classifier reportedly gave diagnoses with high specificity and sensitivity. Donor immune exposure was known only as CMV serostatus.

The germline V gene encodes CDR1 SNHLY and CDR2 FYNNEI. CDR3 size: 13 residues. J was trimmed by 5 bases and V by 8 bases; bases with no gene match: 7. 60 Vbeta and 13 Jbeta primers were used in PCR. TCRdb keeps only in-frame clones here, not all; method: immunoSEQ multiplex PCR. Among 100,000 or so clones listed, 70% to 80% were seen once. The chain is built from TRBV2 and TRBJ1-2; TRBD1 matches 8 bases. The sequence was collected from a human donor in good health. Sequenced: PBMCs. The CDR3 sequence: CASYQGATYGYTF. The CDR3 coding sequence is TGTGCCAGCTACCAGGGGGCAACGTATGGCTACACCTTC.